Shown below are 11 T cell receptor beta chains from a single sample sequenced in a study of beta chain features in type 1 diabetes. The whole isolated RNA underwent reverse transcription, so sequencing captured expressed TCRB transcripts. The method was immunoSEQ multiplex PCR; TCRdb's version includes in-frame clones alone and lacks a portion of them. In the table there are 900,000 or so clones, roughly a sixth of which are singletons. Sequencing input: naive CD4+ T cells from blood. These receptors were taken from a woman in her late teens or twenties in good health.

This clone was detected only a few times. The V and J genes are TRBV27 and TRBJ2-3, with 7 bases matching TRBD1. The J segment lost 4 bases and the V segment lost 6 bases, leaving 10 bases of the junction unmatched. This CDR3 is built from 15 residues. From germline, CDR1 is MNHEY and CDR2 SMNVEV (reference sequence). The CDR3 DNA is TGTGCCAGCAGCCTGGACAGGCGAACCGCAGATACGCAGTATTTT. This codes for CASSLDRRTADTQYF.

The V gene is TRBV13, the J gene TRBJ2-1, with D possibly matching TRBD1 (6 bases). The CDR3 totals 17 residues. Germline V gene sequence: CDR1 PRHDT, CDR2 FYEKMQ (reference sequence). V lost 1 base to trimming and J lost 5 bases, with 18 bases between them. CDR3: CASSLEGWGTGNNEQFF. In DNA, the CDR3 is TGTGCCAGCAGCTTAGAGGGCTGGGGTACAGGGAACAATGAGCAGTTCTTC.

V usage is TRBV6-6 and J usage is TRBJ2-3; D not certain. The CDR3 sequence is 14 residues long. The germline gives CDR1 MNHNY, CDR2 SVGAGI (reference sequence). With 0 bases removed from V and 0 bases from J, the gap between germline ends came to 4 bases. The CDR3 protein is CASSYSASTDTQYF. The CDR3 bases are TGTGCCAGCAGTTACTCAGCCAGCACAGATACGCAGTATTTT.

The chain carries TRBV28 and TRBJ1-1; D uncertain. This CDR3 is built from 12 residues. The V gene's germline CDR1 is MDHEN and CDR2 SYDVKM. V lost 8 bases, J lost 3 bases, and 10 bases lay in between. In nucleotides, the CDR3 is TGTGCCAGCGTCCGAAGAGACACTGAAGCTTTCTTT. Its protein is CASVRRDTEAFF.

The V call is TRBV4-2, the J call TRBJ2-7, with no clear D. The CDR3 is made up of 13 amino acids. In germline, CDR1 is LGHNA, CDR2 YNFKEQ. V dropped 1 base and J dropped 6 bases, with 10 bases sitting between them. DNA for the CDR3: TGTGCCAGCAGCCAAGGTAAAGGCCTCGAGCAGTACTTC. It is translated as CASSQGKGLEQYF.

V usage is TRBV4-2 and J usage is TRBJ2-2, with a tentative D call TRBD1 (6 bases). There are 15 residues in the CDR3. The V end lost 0 bases, the J end lost 5 bases, and 10 bases lay between the germline ends. From germline, CDR1 is LGHNA and CDR2 YNFKEQ. The CDR3 sequence: CASSQDLRGTGELFF. In DNA, the CDR3 is TGTGCCAGCAGCCAAGATCTTAGGGGGACCGGGGAGCTGTTTTTT.

The rearrangement uses TRBV4-2 and TRBJ1-5; D is uncertain. The germline V gene encodes CDR1 LGHNA and CDR2 YNFKEQ. The CDR3 loop spans 15 amino acids. The V gene lost 0 bases and the J gene lost 8 bases, with 14 bases spanning the gap. For the CDR3, the DNA is TGTGCCAGCAGCCAAGAATTTCGGGAGTCTGAGCCCCAGCATTTT. This encodes CASSQEFRESEPQHF.

This clone was recorded only once. This chain joins TRBV5-4 and TRBJ2-5; 7 bases are shared with TRBD1. Unmatched junction bases numbered 4, after V lost 4 bases and J lost 1 base. Germline V gene data show CDR1 as SGHNT and CDR2 as YYREEE (reference sequence). The CDR3 loop spans 14 amino acids. The CDR3 bases are TGTGCCAGCAGCGCCGGGACAGTCCAAGAGACCCAGTACTTC. This sequence encodes CASSAGTVQETQYF.

The gene calls are TRBV25-1 and TRBJ2-7, with D tentatively TRBD1 (7 bases). The CDR3 runs to 16 residues. The V and J ends lost 3 bases and 2 bases respectively, with 17 bases between them. Germline values: CDR1 MGHDK, CDR2 SYGVNS. Here the CDR3 reads CASSDRQGGTTYEQYF. The DNA of the CDR3 is TGTGCCAGCAGTGATCGACAGGGAGGAACAACCTACGAGCAGTACTTC.

J is TRBJ1-4 and V is TRBV5-1; the D is unclear. Per the germline V gene, CDR1 is SGHRS and CDR2 is YFSETQ. The V gene lost 0 bases and the J gene lost 8 bases, with 11 bases spanning the gap. This CDR3 has 14 amino acids. The CDR3 DNA reads TGCGCCAGCAGCTTGGCCGTCGGTGGAGAAAAACTGTTTTTT. It codes for CASSLAVGGEKLFF.

This clone was counted only a few times. The chain combines TRBV28 with TRBJ2-7; 12 bases map to TRBD2. CDR1 and CDR2 (germline): MDHEN, SYDVKM. J was trimmed by 3 bases and V by 4 bases; bases with no gene match: 7. This CDR3 has 16 amino acids. CDR3 in amino acids: CASSYPPTSGSYEQYF. CDR3 DNA sequence: TGTGCCAGCAGTTACCCTCCGACTAGCGGGAGCTACGAGCAGTACTTC.